Described below is a single T cell receptor (beta chain) sequence and its context. As yet, its antigen is unknown. Sequenced with the Oncomine TCR Beta short-read assay was DNA taken from cultured CD4+ T cells. Once CD4+ T cells had been cultured, genomic DNA was extracted from them. One entry per CDR3 protein, called by TCRdb with MiXCR from the PCR reads. The sample contains over 15,000 distinct CDR3 sequences, roughly four fifths of which appear only once. This sample is drawn from a study of vaccination and CD4 T cells after COVID-19. Looking at the study overall: Post-vaccine specimens were obtained a median about 69 days after dose two (range 14 to 241). General study findings and limits: Recorded median SARS-CoV-2-reactive clonotype numbers increased from about 20 to 38 without reaching significance.

The ends were cut back, 4 bases at V and 2 bases at J, with 23 bases in the middle. Germline lookup yields CDR1 GTSNPN and CDR2 SVGIG (reference sequence). The CDR3 length is 17 residues. Treatment indicated: roughly 11-day PBMC culture with coronavirus spike peptide pools or control peptides (ViraFEST assay). Healthy vaccinated individuals lacked prior SARS-CoV-2 infection, per negative nucleocapsid antibodies before and after vaccination. The receptor's source is a human donor who received a COVID-19 vaccine. This chain links TRBV30 with TRBJ1-1, with D perhaps TRBD1 (6 bases). The input for sequencing was CD4+ T cells from blood, cultured in vitro, taken after SARS-CoV-2 vaccination. CDR3 amino acids: CAWNAVRGRRLNTEAFF. Here the CDR3 DNA reads TGTGCCTGGAATGCGGTCCGGGGGCGCCGGCTTAACACTGAAGCTTTCTTT.